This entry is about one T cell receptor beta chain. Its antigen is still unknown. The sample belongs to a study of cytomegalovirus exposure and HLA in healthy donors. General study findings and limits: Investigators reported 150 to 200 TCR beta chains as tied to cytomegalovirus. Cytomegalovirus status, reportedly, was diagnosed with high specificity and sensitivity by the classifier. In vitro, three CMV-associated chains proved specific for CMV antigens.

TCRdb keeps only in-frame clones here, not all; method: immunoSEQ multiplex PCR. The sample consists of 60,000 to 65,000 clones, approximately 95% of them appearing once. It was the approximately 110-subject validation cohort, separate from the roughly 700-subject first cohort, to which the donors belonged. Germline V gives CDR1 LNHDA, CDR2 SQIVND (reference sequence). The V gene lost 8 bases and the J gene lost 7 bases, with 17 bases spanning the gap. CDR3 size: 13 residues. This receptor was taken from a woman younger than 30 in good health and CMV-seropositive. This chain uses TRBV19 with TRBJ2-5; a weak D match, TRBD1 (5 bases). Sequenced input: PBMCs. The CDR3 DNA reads TGTGCCAGTTCTTACGACAGCTATAGGACCCAGTACTTC. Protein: CASSYDSYRTQYF.